The 9 T cell receptor beta chains listed next were all sequenced from one sample in a study of early T cells in non-severe SARS-CoV-2 infection. TCRdb re-called the 5' RACE reads through MiXCR, storing one row per CDR3 protein. The sample shows under 55,000 distinct CDR3 sequences, more than 9% of them seen only once. Sequencing input: whole blood. These receptors originate from an adult who was a healthcare worker with PCR-confirmed SARS-CoV-2 infection or an uninfected control (not recorded which).

This clonotype was found a few times. The chain carries TRBV28 and TRBJ1-6, with unresolved D. Germline CDR1 reads MDHEN; CDR2 reads SYDVKM. The V gene lost 2 bases and the J gene lost 7 bases, with 0 bases spanning the gap. CDR3 length: 11 residues. The CDR3 region is CASSLNSPLHF. CDR3 DNA: TGTGCCAGCAGTTTAAATTCACCCCTCCACTTT.

This clonotype was recorded many times. The chain employs TRBV9 and TRBJ1-2, with a possible D match to TRBD1 (5 bases). The CDR3 spans 12 residues. V gave up 3 bases and J gave up 6 bases, with 9 bases separating them. Germline CDR1 and CDR2: SGDLS and YYNGEE. CDR3 protein: CASSGQFNGYTF. CDR3 coding DNA: TGTGCCAGCAGCGGACAGTTTAATGGCTACACCTTC.

This clonotype was seen ten or more times. This chain uses TRBV5-4 with TRBJ1-6, with D possibly TRBD1 on 6 matching bases. Germline V gene data show CDR1 as SGHNT and CDR2 as YYREEE (reference sequence). V lost 4 bases to trimming and J lost 5 bases, with 16 bases between them. The CDR3 covers 16 residues. CDR3 region: CASSRGGLTNNSPLHF. Written as DNA, the CDR3 is TGTGCCAGCAGCCGTGGGGGCCTTACCAATAATTCACCCCTCCACTTT.

This clonotype occurred many times. The chain is built from TRBV14 and TRBJ1-1; D is ambiguous. V lost 4 bases to trimming and J lost 4 bases, with 10 bases between them. The CDR3 is 13 residues long. Germline V CDR1 and CDR2: SGHDN, FVKESK. In nucleotides, the CDR3 is TGTGCCAGCAGCCGTCAAGTTCGCACTGAAGCTTTCTTT. Its protein product is CASSRQVRTEAFF.

Many counts were recorded for this clonotype. This chain links TRBV6-1 with TRBJ1-5; D is uncertain. The V end was cut by 6 bases, the J end by 7 bases, with 13 bases between. Looked up from germline, CDR1 is MNHNS and CDR2 is SASEGT. The CDR3 is 13 residues long. The CDR3 DNA sequence: TGTGCCAGCAGGGAGGGCCTTGACCAGCCCCAGCATTTT. Protein sequence: CASREGLDQPQHF.

This clonotype was seen just once. The chain is built from TRBV29-1 and TRBJ2-7; 8 bases line up with TRBD1. The CDR3 length is 14 residues. CDR1 is SQVTM, CDR2 ANQGSEA, per germline. Unmatched junction bases numbered 6, after V lost 4 bases and J lost 1 base. CDR3 residues: CSVVRTGTSYEQYF. In nucleotides, the CDR3 is TGCAGCGTTGTTCGGACAGGGACTTCCTACGAGCAGTACTTC.

There are many counts of this clonotype. The rearrangement uses TRBV11-2 and TRBJ2-7; 9 nucleotides line up with TRBD1. Germline assignment: CDR1 SGHAT and CDR2 FQNNGV. J lost 7 bases, V lost 5 bases, and 12 bases had no gene match. The CDR3 runs to 15 residues. The CDR3 nucleotides read TGTGCCAGCAGCGCCAGACGGGACAGGGCTGGGGAGCAGTACTTC. The encoded protein is CASSARRDRAGEQYF.

This clonotype was detected ten times or more. The V and J genes are TRBV21-1 and TRBJ1-3. TRBV21-1 is a pseudogene segment. The length of the CDR3 is 14 residues. CDR3 in DNA: TGTGCCAGCAGGGTTCTTCACTCTGGAAACACCATATATTTT. This encodes CASRVLHSGNTIYF.

Many counts were recorded for this clonotype. The gene calls are TRBV7-3 and TRBJ2-6; no definite D call. CDR1 and CDR2 from the germline V gene are SGHTA and FQGTGA. This CDR3 is 15 amino acids long. Trimming took off 5 bases at V and 0 bases at J, with 8 bases between the two ends. CDR3 protein: CASSPVHSGANVLTF. The CDR3 region has the DNA TGTGCCAGCAGCCCAGTACACTCTGGGGCCAACGTCCTGACTTTC.